A selection of T cell receptor beta chains follows, all from one sample in a study of patients and donors after allogeneic stem cell transplantation. TCRdb analysed the RT-PCR reads with MiXCR anew, one entry per CDR3 protein. The sample consists of fewer than 25,000 distinct CDR3 sequences, around 29% of them appearing once. What was sequenced was blood, either unsorted or a sorted T cell fraction (not recorded which). The receptors were gathered from a human donor who was either an allogeneic HSCT recipient or a stem cell or donor lymphocyte infusion donor (not recorded which). It is not recorded whose cells these are; they may come from a transplant donor. CDR3s include the opening cysteine and the closing phenylalanine or tryptophan. Each record gives: clone size, D gene, J gene, V gene, CDR3 DNA, CDR3 protein. The D gene is left open where the match is weak. Not all rows give a size; the values are once, few, many and, for expanded clones, a class.

NA	NA	TRBJ1-2	TRBV4-3	TGCGCCAGCAGCCCCGCTCGAATGGGGGCCTATGGCTACACCTTC	CASSPARMGAYGYTF
many	TRBD1	TRBJ1-5	TRBV2	TGTGCCAGCCGACAGGGTCATCTTAGCAATCAGCCCCAGCATTTT	CASRQGHLSNQPQHF
NA	TRBD1	TRBJ1-6	TRBV6-6	TGTGCCAGCAGCCATCCCCTTACAGGGGCATATAATTCACCCCTCCACTTT	CASSHPLTGAYNSPLHF
few	TRBD1	TRBJ1-1	TRBV5-1	TGCGCCAGCAGCTACGGACAGGGAAACACTGAAGCTTTCTTT	CASSYGQGNTEAFF
NA	NA	TRBJ1-5	TRBV19	TGTGCCAGTAGTATAGAGGGAGGAAGATCCCAGCATTTT	CASSIEGGRSQHF
NA	NA	TRBJ1-6	TRBV4-1	TGCGCCAGCAGCCAAGATCCAATAAATGGTAATTCACCCCTCCACTTT	CASSQDPINGNSPLHF
few	NA	TRBJ1-6	TRBV15	TGTGCCACCAGCAGAGATCGAGGAGGGGATAATTCACCCCTCCACTTT	CATSRDRGGDNSPLHF
few	TRBD1	TRBJ2-5	TRBV27	TGTGCCAGCAGTTTCGACAGGGGGCCGTACACCCAGTACTTC	CASSFDRGPYTQYF
NA	TRBD1	TRBJ2-1	TRBV5-1	TGCGCCAGCAGCAAGAGATGGGACAGGGGAGGCGATGAGCAGTTCTTC	CASSKRWDRGGDEQFF
many	TRBD1	TRBJ1-5	TRBV9	TGTGCCAGCAGCGCCCAGACAGGGAAAGGGCAGCCCCAGCATTTT	CASSAQTGKGQPQHF
NA	NA	TRBJ2-7	TRBV7-9	TGTGCCAGCAGCTTACGAGGTACTACCTACGAGCAGTACTTC	CASSLRGTTYEQYF
NA	NA	TRBJ1-6	TRBV27	TGTGCCAGCAGTTTGGAGGCAGTCTCACCCCTCCACTTT	CASSLEAVSPLHF
NA	NA	TRBJ2-5	TRBV7-2	TGTGCCAGCAGCCGGGGTGCAGAGACCCAGTACTTC	CASSRGAETQYF
NA	TRBD1	TRBJ1-1	TRBV20-1	TGCAGTGCTTGTGGACTTAGGGACAGGGAAGCGAACACTGAAGCTTTCTTT	CSACGLRDREANTEAFF
few	TRBD1	TRBJ1-1	TRBV29-1	TGCAGCGTTGTCTCGTCCCCCTCGACAGGGGTGACTGAAGCTTTCTTT	CSVVSSPSTGVTEAFF
few	TRBD1	TRBJ1-1	TRBV11-2	TGTGCCAGCAGCTGGGACAGAGCGCTCTTCTTT	CASSWDRALFF
many	NA	TRBJ1-6	TRBV28	TGTGCCAGCAGAAAAATGCCGGCGCGAACGAGCTCCTATAATTCACCCCTCCACTTT	CASRKMPARTSSYNSPLHF
few	NA	TRBJ1-3	TRBV7-2	TGTGCCAGCAGCTCGGCCTCTGGAAACACCATATATTTT	CASSSASGNTIYF
few	NA	TRBJ2-1	TRBV5-1	TGCGCCAGCAGCTTCCCAACAGGGCAGGCTTACAATGAGCAGTTCTTC	CASSFPTGQAYNEQFF
NA	NA	TRBJ1-2	TRBV7-2	TGTGCCAGCAGCCCGGGACCTAACTATGGCTACACCTTC	CASSPGPNYGYTF
few	TRBD1	TRBJ1-2	TRBV6-5	TGTGCCAGCCGGACCCCCTTGGGACAGGGATACTATGGCTACACCTTC	CASRTPLGQGYYGYTF
NA	NA	TRBJ2-2	TRBV7-6	TGTGCCAGCAGCTCAACCCACGGACAGTCCGGCGGGGAGCTGTTTTTT	CASSSTHGQSGGELFF
few	NA	TRBJ1-1	TRBV5-1	TGCGCCAGCAGTCTGATTAAGGGCATGAACACTGAAGCTTTCTTT	CASSLIKGMNTEAFF
few	NA	TRBJ2-5	TRBV10-3	TGTGCCATCAGTGAGGAGCGGGTAGAGGAGACCCAGTACTTC	CAISEERVEETQYF
NA	NA	TRBJ2-1	TRBV27	TGTGCCAGCAGTTTATTTTCTCCAAGCTCCTACAATGAGCAGTTCTTC	CASSLFSPSSYNEQFF
once	TRBD1	TRBJ1-2	TRBV20-1	TGCAGTGCTGACAGGGTGAACTATGGCTACACCTTC	CSADRVNYGYTF
NA	NA	TRBJ2-1	TRBV5-1	TGCGCCAGCAGCTTGGAGGATTTCTACAATGAGCAGTTCTTC	CASSLEDFYNEQFF
few	NA	TRBJ1-2	TRBV5-6	TGTGCCAGCACCTTCCTGGGGGCACCCTACTATGGCTACACCTTC	CASTFLGAPYYGYTF
NA	NA	TRBJ1-2	TRBV6-1	TGTGCCAGCGTGGGGGATGCCTATGGCTACACCTTC	CASVGDAYGYTF
NA	TRBD2	TRBJ2-1	TRBV3-1	TGTGCCAGCAGCCAAGAGCGACTAGCGGGGCTTTACAATGAGCAGTTCTTC	CASSQERLAGLYNEQFF
NA	NA	TRBJ1-6	TRBV25-1	TGTGCCAGCCTGGACACCTATAATTCACCCCTCCACTTT	CASLDTYNSPLHF
NA	TRBD1	TRBJ1-2	TRBV27	TGTGCCAGCAGCCGACAGGGCCAATTTAACTATGGCTACACCTTC	CASSRQGQFNYGYTF
NA	NA	TRBJ1-2	TRBV7-9	TGTGCCAGCAGCTTATATCCGGCAGGAGGGTACTGGGGCTACACCTTC	CASSLYPAGGYWGYTF
NA	TRBD1	TRBJ1-1	TRBV9	TGTGCCAGCAGCGAGCGGACAGGGAAAACTGAAGCTTTCTTT	CASSERTGKTEAFF
few	NA	TRBJ2-5	TRBV11-2	TGTGCCAGCAGCTATCAGGGAGGGGGCCAAGAGACCCAGTACTTC	CASSYQGGGQETQYF
NA	NA	TRBJ2-3	TRBV20-1	TGCAGTGCTAGACAGGCCACAGATACGCAGTATTTT	CSARQATDTQYF
NA	TRBD1	TRBJ1-2	TRBV20-1	TGCAGTGCTAAACGGACAGGGCCGAACTATGGCTACACCTTC	CSAKRTGPNYGYTF
NA	NA	TRBJ2-5	TRBV27	TGTGCCAGCAGTTTATTTCGGGCTCCTCAAGAGACCCAGTACTTC	CASSLFRAPQETQYF
few	TRBD2	TRBJ2-1	TRBV4-3	TGCGCCAGCAGCCAAGAGGGACTACATTACAATGAGCAGTTCTTC	CASSQEGLHYNEQFF
NA	TRBD1	TRBJ1-6	TRBV12-3/TRBV12-4	TGTGCCAGCAGCCTCCGCACCTCCGGACAGGTGTCTTCACCCCTCCACTTT	CASSLRTSGQVSSPLHF
NA	NA	TRBJ2-2	TRBV27	TGTGCCAGCAGTTTGTTCAGGGACACCGGGGAGCTGTTTTTT	CASSLFRDTGELFF
few	NA	TRBJ1-1	TRBV28	TGTGCCAGCAGTTCACCACAGGGAACGGGGATGAACACTGAAGCTTTCTTT	CASSSPQGTGMNTEAFF
many	TRBD1	TRBJ1-4	TRBV5-1	TGCGCCAGCAGCGCGGGACAGATGAATGAAAAACTGTTTTTT	CASSAGQMNEKLFF
few	NA	TRBJ1-1	TRBV20-1	TGCAGTGCTAGAGATCTGGCAGAAGAAGCTTTCTTT	CSARDLAEEAFF
NA	NA	TRBJ1-2	TRBV6-6	TGTGCCAGCAAGGAAGTGGCCCGCCAACGCTATGGCTACACCTTC	CASKEVARQRYGYTF
many	NA	TRBJ1-6	TRBV12-3/TRBV12-4	TGTGCCAGCAGTTTTCAGGGCCCCTATAATTCACCCCTCCACTTT	CASSFQGPYNSPLHF
NA	TRBD1	TRBJ1-6	TRBV6-6	TGTGCCAGCAGTTACTCGGTCCACAGGGGGTGGGTTTCACCCCTCCACTTT	CASSYSVHRGWVSPLHF
few	NA	TRBJ1-1	TRBV12-3/TRBV12-4	TGTGCCAGCAGTTTAGCGCGGAGGAACACTGAAGCTTTCTTT	CASSLARRNTEAFF
few	NA	TRBJ1-5	TRBV20-1	TGCAGTGCTAGCCGAGGTCAGCCCCAGCATTTT	CSASRGQPQHF
NA	NA	TRBJ1-1	TRBV29-1	TGCAGCGTTGAAGAACAGGCGAACACTGAAGCTTTCTTT	CSVEEQANTEAFF
NA	NA	TRBJ1-5	TRBV27	TGTGCCAGCAGTCTTATCGGGAACAGCAATCAGCCCCAGCATTTT	CASSLIGNSNQPQHF
NA	NA	TRBJ2-3	TRBV4-3	TGCGCCAGCAGCCAAGCCGGGGACTCAGAAGATACGCAGTATTTT	CASSQAGDSEDTQYF
NA	TRBD2	TRBJ2-7	TRBV10-3	TGTGCCTCCGCGCGGGGGGCAGAGGGGCAGTACTTC	CASARGAEGQYF
NA	NA	TRBJ1-3	TRBV7-9	TGTGCCAGCAGCTTAGCCGAATCTGGAAACACCATATATTTT	CASSLAESGNTIYF
NA	NA	TRBJ1-5	TRBV5-8	TGTGCCAGCAGCCCCCGCTGCAGGGTGAATCAGCCCCAGCATTTT	CASSPRCRVNQPQHF
many	NA	TRBJ1-3	TRBV10-3	TGTGCCATCAGTGAGAGCGGGACTGGAAACACCATATATTTT	CAISESGTGNTIYF
few	NA	TRBJ1-4	TRBV20-1	TGCAGTGCTAGAGGGACAATCCGAAAACTGTTTTTT	CSARGTIRKLFF